This is a list of T cell receptor beta chains from one sample in a study of cytomegalovirus exposure and HLA in healthy donors. The assay was immunoSEQ multiplex PCR, and TCRdb's table has in-frame clones only and misses some. Of 120,000 or so clones in the sample, approximately 80% are singletons; the top ten hold 1%. Specimen: PBMCs. The receptor source for this set is a middle-aged man in good health and CMV-seronegative. The CDR3 runs from the conserved cysteine through the conserved F or W. Fields, in order: J gene, V gene, clone size, D gene, CDR3 protein, CDR3 DNA. D genes are given only for firm matches. Clone size is not always given. Where it is, it says once, few, many or a class for expanded clones.

>TRBJ1-3|TRBV11-2|NA|NA
CASSLVPGNTIYF
TGTGCCAGCAGCTTAGTCCCAGGAAACACCATATATTTT
>TRBJ2-2|TRBV29-1|NA|NA
CSVSQGSGELFF
TGCAGCGTTTCTCAGGGTTCCGGGGAGCTGTTTTTT
>TRBJ2-3|TRBV18|NA|TRBD2
CASSPPRGSGDTQYF
TGTGCCAGCTCACCACCGCGGGGGTCGGGAGATACGCAGTATTTT
>TRBJ1-1|TRBV15|NA|TRBD1
CATKTGNMNTEAFF
TGTGCAACCAAGACAGGGAATATGAACACTGAAGCTTTCTTT
>TRBJ2-5|TRBV9|NA|TRBD2
CASSSGTSVGETQYF
TGTGCCAGCAGTTCTGGGACTAGCGTTGGGGAGACCCAGTACTTC
>TRBJ1-5|TRBV5-8|NA|TRBD1
CASRSAPTGVHDQPQHF
TGTGCCAGCAGGTCAGCACCGACAGGGGTTCACGATCAGCCCCAGCATTTT
>TRBJ1-2|TRBV5-4|once|NA
CASSPGQGRALGYTF
TGTGCCAGCAGCCCCGGTCAGGGGCGCGCTCTGGGATACACCTTC
>TRBJ2-3|TRBV5-1|once|NA
CASSLGSGGTDTQYF
TGCGCCAGCAGCTTGGGTAGCGGAGGCACAGATACGCAGTATTTT
>TRBJ2-3|TRBV29-1|NA|TRBD2
CSVEEIGRTSGRNTDTQYF
TGCAGCGTTGAGGAGATAGGACGTACTAGCGGGAGAAACACAGATACGCAGTATTTT
>TRBJ2-3|TRBV5-6|few|NA
CASSLGATNTDTQYF
TGTGCCAGCAGCTTAGGAGCGACTAACACAGATACGCAGTATTTT
>TRBJ1-2|TRBV4-2|NA|TRBD1
CASSQDPSRGTYGYTF
TGTGCCAGCAGCCAAGATCCCAGCAGGGGGACCTATGGCTACACCTTC
>TRBJ1-2|TRBV5-1|NA|TRBD1
CASSTMTGGDYGYTF
TGCGCCAGCAGCACGATGACAGGGGGCGACTATGGCTACACCTTC
>TRBJ2-7|TRBV5-5|NA|TRBD2
CASSREGGEQYF
TGTGCCAGCAGCCGGGAGGGGGGGGAGCAGTACTTC
>TRBJ2-2|TRBV28|NA|NA
CASRTTGNTGELFF
TGTGCCAGCAGAACCACAGGGAACACCGGGGAGCTGTTTTTT
>TRBJ2-1|TRBV5-6|NA|NA
CASSPRIYNEQFF
TGTGCCAGCAGCCCTAGAATCTACAATGAGCAGTTCTTC
>TRBJ1-1|TRBV19|NA|NA
CASSVSRSPNTEAFF
TGTGCCAGTAGTGTTTCCAGATCACCGAACACTGAAGCTTTCTTT
>TRBJ2-2|TRBV6-5|NA|NA
CASRRDISNTGELFF
TGTGCCAGCAGGAGGGACATCTCGAACACCGGGGAGCTGTTTTTT
>TRBJ2-7|TRBV28|once|TRBD1
CASSLLGGTGSDEQYF
TGTGCCAGCAGTTTATTGGGAGGGACAGGGAGCGACGAGCAGTACTTC
>TRBJ2-1|TRBV7-9|NA|TRBD1
CASSLTGVGNNEQFF
TGTGCCAGCAGCTTAACAGGGGTGGGGAACAATGAGCAGTTCTTC
>TRBJ2-7|TRBV28|NA|TRBD1
CASGQGKTYEQYF
TGTGCCAGCGGACAGGGGAAGACCTACGAGCAGTACTTC
>TRBJ1-6|TRBV4-2|NA|TRBD1
CASSQDLTGGKNSPLHF
TGTGCCAGCAGCCAAGATTTAACAGGGGGCAAGAATTCACCCCTCCACTTT
>TRBJ1-4|TRBV27|few|TRBD1
CASSLWGPRGGVDEKLFF
TGTGCCAGCAGTTTATGGGGCCCCCGAGGGGGCGTGGATGAAAAACTGTTTTTT
>TRBJ1-2|TRBV7-2|NA|TRBD1
CASSAGQGNGYTF
TGTGCCAGCAGCGCCGGACAGGGGAATGGCTACACCTTC
>TRBJ1-1|TRBV5-4|NA|TRBD1
CASSVNRGSGTEAFF
TGTGCCAGCAGCGTGAACAGGGGCAGCGGCACTGAAGCTTTCTTT
>TRBJ2-4|TRBV29-1|NA|NA
CSVERSATKNIQYF
TGCAGCGTTGAGAGGTCCGCGACCAAAAACATTCAGTACTTC
>TRBJ1-2|TRBV6-6|NA|TRBD1
CASHNTGDAGYTF
TGTGCCAGTCACAATACAGGGGATGCTGGCTACACCTTC
>TRBJ2-5|TRBV14|NA|NA
CASSQTVLKRTQYF
TGTGCCAGCAGCCAAACGGTCCTCAAGAGGACCCAGTACTTC
>TRBJ1-1|TRBV30|NA|TRBD1
CAWSEIDRGHTEAFF
TGTGCCTGGAGTGAGATCGACAGGGGGCACACTGAAGCTTTCTTT
>TRBJ2-7|TRBV5-1|NA|TRBD2
CASSVSSGDPTYEQYF
TGCGCCAGCAGCGTATCAAGCGGGGACCCTACCTACGAGCAGTACTTC
>TRBJ2-7|TRBV14|NA|NA
CASSQGNRYYEQYF
TGTGCCAGCAGCCAAGGGAACAGGTACTACGAGCAGTACTTC
>TRBJ2-3|TRBV28|few|TRBD1
CASSLLGQGVTDTQYF
TGTGCCAGCAGTTTACTCGGACAGGGGGTAACAGATACGCAGTATTTT
>TRBJ1-2|TRBV19|NA|TRBD1
CASSRSTGQGSNYGYTF
TGTGCCAGTAGCCGGTCGACGGGACAGGGATCTAACTATGGCTACACCTTC
>TRBJ2-1|TRBV10-1|NA|TRBD2
CASSEVTSGSRFF
TGCGCCAGCAGTGAGGTTACTAGCGGGAGTCGGTTCTTC
>TRBJ1-1|TRBV11-3|NA|TRBD1
CASSLGGQGNTEAFF
TGTGCCAGCAGCTTAGGAGGACAGGGTAACACTGAAGCTTTCTTT
>TRBJ1-1|TRBV28|NA|NA
CASAGSLAEAFF
TGTGCCAGCGCGGGGAGCCTCGCTGAAGCTTTCTTT
>TRBJ2-2|TRBV6-1|NA|NA
CASSAQGYLATGELFF
TGTGCCAGCAGTGCGCAGGGGTATTTGGCCACCGGGGAGCTGTTTTTT
>TRBJ1-1|TRBV30|NA|NA
CAWSLQVNTEAFF
TGTGCCTGGAGCCTTCAGGTGAACACTGAAGCTTTCTTT
>TRBJ2-2|TRBV19|NA|TRBD2
CASSPGGASTGELFF
TGTGCCAGTAGCCCGGGGGGGGCAAGCACCGGGGAGCTGTTTTTT
>TRBJ1-5|TRBV5-8|NA|TRBD1
CASSFRTGPGEPQHF
TGTGCCAGCAGCTTCAGGACAGGGCCAGGTGAGCCCCAGCATTTT
>TRBJ2-1|TRBV5-1|NA|NA
CASSAGRNLDYNEQFF
TGCGCCAGCTCGGCAGGCCGTAACCTGGACTACAATGAGCAGTTCTTC
>TRBJ2-7|TRBV7-2|NA|NA
CASSLAQSGSGYEQYF
TGTGCCAGCAGCTTAGCTCAGTCAGGAAGCGGCTACGAGCAGTACTTC
>TRBJ1-2|TRBV6-6|NA|NA
CASSYQGFYGYTF
TGTGCCAGCAGTTACCAGGGGTTCTATGGCTACACCTTC
>TRBJ1-6|TRBV9|NA|NA
CASSVSSRSGSPLHF
TGTGCCAGCAGCGTATCGTCACGGAGTGGCTCACCCCTCCACTTT
>TRBJ1-1|TRBV7-3|NA|NA
CASSRRGGAPLNTEAFF
TGTGCCAGCAGCAGGAGGGGTGGGGCACCCTTGAACACTGAAGCTTTCTTT
>TRBJ2-3|TRBV5-6|NA|TRBD2
CASSLRGTRRTDTQYF
TGTGCCAGCAGCTTGAGGGGGACTAGGCGCACAGATACGCAGTATTTT